This T cell receptor (beta chain) is drawn from a study of blood T cell repertoires in COVID-19. Overall study: Samples came from the United States, Italy and Spain, spanning acute and convalescent COVID-19. PBMCs, B-cell-depleted T cells, or T cells provided the cDNA or gDNA that made up the material.

This clone was observed a few times. The germline gives CDR1 SGHVS, CDR2 FNYEAQ. V was shortened by 1 base and J by 4 bases, with 16 bases between the two germline ends. This CDR3 contains 16 residues. Profiled with immunoSEQ multiplex PCR; TCRdb holds only in-frame clones, not every one. Here the sample spans about 200,000 clones, roughly 86% being singletons. J is TRBJ2-5 and V is TRBV7-6, with D possibly being TRBD1 (7 bases). The sequence came from a man in his late teens or twenties with active or convalescent COVID-19. Material: peripheral blood. The CDR3 DNA reads TGTGCCAGCAGCTTAGTAGGCAGGGGGGTCATAGAGACCCAGTACTTC. It codes for CASSLVGRGVIETQYF.